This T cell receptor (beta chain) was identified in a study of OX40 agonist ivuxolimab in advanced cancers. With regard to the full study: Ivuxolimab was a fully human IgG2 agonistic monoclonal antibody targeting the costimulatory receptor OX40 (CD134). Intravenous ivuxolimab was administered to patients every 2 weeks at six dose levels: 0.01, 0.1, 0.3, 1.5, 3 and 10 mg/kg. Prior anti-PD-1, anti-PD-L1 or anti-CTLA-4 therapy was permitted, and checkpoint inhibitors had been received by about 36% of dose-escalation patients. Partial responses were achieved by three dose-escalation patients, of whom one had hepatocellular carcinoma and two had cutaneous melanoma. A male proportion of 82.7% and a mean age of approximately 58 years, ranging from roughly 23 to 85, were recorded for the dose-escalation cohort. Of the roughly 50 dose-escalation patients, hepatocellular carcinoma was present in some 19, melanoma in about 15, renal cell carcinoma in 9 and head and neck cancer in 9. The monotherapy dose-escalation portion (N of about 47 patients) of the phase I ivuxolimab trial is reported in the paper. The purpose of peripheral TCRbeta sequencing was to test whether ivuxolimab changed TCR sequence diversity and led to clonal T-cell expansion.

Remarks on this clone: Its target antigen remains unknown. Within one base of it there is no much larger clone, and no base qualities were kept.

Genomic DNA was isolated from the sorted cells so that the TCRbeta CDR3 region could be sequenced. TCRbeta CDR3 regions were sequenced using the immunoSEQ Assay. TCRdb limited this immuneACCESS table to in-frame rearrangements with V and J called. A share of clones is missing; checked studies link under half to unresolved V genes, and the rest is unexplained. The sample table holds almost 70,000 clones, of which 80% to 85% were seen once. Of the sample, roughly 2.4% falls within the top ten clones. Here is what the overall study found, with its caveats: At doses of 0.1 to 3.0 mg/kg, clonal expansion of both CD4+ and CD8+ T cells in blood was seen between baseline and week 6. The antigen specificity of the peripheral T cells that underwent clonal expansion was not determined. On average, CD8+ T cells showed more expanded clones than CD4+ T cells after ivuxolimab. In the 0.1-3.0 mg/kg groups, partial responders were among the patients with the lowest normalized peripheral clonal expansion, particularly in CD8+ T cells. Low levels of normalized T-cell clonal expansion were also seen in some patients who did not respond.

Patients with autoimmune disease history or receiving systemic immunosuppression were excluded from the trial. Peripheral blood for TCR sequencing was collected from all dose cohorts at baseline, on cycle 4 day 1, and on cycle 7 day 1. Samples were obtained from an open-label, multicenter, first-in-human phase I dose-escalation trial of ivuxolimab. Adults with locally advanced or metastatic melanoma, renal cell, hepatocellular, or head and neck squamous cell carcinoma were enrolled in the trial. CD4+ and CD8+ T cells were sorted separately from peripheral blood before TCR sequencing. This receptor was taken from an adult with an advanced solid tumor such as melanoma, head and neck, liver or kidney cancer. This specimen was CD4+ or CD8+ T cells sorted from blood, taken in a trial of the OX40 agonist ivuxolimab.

CDR3 reads: CASSQDPGQGASSPLHF. In nucleotide form, the sequence is TGCGCCAGCAGCCAAGATCCGGGACAGGGGGCGAGCTCACCCCTCCACTTT. The V and J segments used are TRBV4-1 and TRBJ1-6, and 12 junction bases match TRBD1. From its cysteine to its phenylalanine, the CDR3 spans 17 amino acids. The sequence is cut down to CDR3 DNA, 51 bases in frame from base 1. For this chain, trimming is 0 bases at the V end and 10 bases at the J end, and the number of junction bases without a gene match is 7. From the germline V gene, CDR1 is MGHRA and CDR2 is YSYEKL.